The entry below gives a single T cell receptor beta chain sequence along with its context. The count of this clone is one. Its antigen specificity is not known. Qualities for individual bases were not recorded, and no much larger clone is one base off. The data were obtained in a study of T cell responses to AZD1222 COVID-19 vaccine listed by TCRdb under 2021. Background on the whole study: A total of approximately 250 trial participants underwent TCR sequencing, of whom nearly 210 had received two doses of AZD1222 and around 26 had received two doses of the MenACWY control vaccine. Trial participants were enrolled by age into 18-55, 56-69 and 70-plus year subgroups, with around 150, 28 and 57 TCR-sequenced participants respectively. What the authors observed across the whole study: Only six or seven AZD1222 recipients were SARS-CoV-2 seropositive at baseline, limiting conclusions about previously exposed vaccinees. Because no day 14 peak-response samples were available, the repertoires could be characterized only after the peak T cell response. Reportedly, close to half of the unique spike-specific TCRs recognized epitopes lying outside the regions that are mutated in the B.1.351 and B.1.1.7 variants. The vaccine-associated CD4 TCRs covered the entire spike protein, and the dominant responses fell in regions 160-218 and 743-854. The 56-69-year group was small, and its depth increase did not reach significance, likely because of low power. Participants were mostly white British and included more females than males, and it was suggested by the authors that clonal diversity may have been underestimated. Spike-specific TCR breadth and depth rose significantly after two AZD1222 doses compared with day 0 and with MenACWY recipients.

The CDR3 regions of human TCRbeta chains were analyzed by immunosequencing. Turning to the authors' computational methods: TCRs in the repertoires were compared against a reference library of SARS-CoV-2-specific TCRs that had been generated with the MIRA antigen-specificity platform. Breadth meant the fraction of unique TCRs that were SARS-CoV-2-associated, whereas depth meant the fraction of total T cells that were SARS-CoV-2-associated. Using the MIRA data, each spike-specific TCR was assigned both to the spike region to which the TCR was reactive and to a CD4 or CD8 class. Log10-transformed breadth and depth values were compared by one-way ANOVA with Sidak's multiple comparisons tests. Held by TCRdb, this immuneACCESS table contains in-frame sequences only and omits some clones. Under half of the omission traces to an unresolved V gene where checked; the cause of the rest is unknown. V, J and clone size are those of that table, while D and trimming were read from the DNA. The sample records around 140,000 clones, more than 70% of which are singletons. The biggest ten clones account for around 5.1% of the sample.

The time point tag for this specimen amounts to: about 28 days (+/-7) after the second vaccine dose. AZD1222 recipients whose second dose came at about 4 weeks and those whose second dose came at about 12 weeks were combined into one group, since spike-specific TCR depth and breadth did not differ between the two schedules. Vaccinee samples were obtained from the UK trials COV001 and COV002, which included a single-blind randomized controlled phase 2/3 trial of AZD1222 (ChAdOx1 nCoV-19) in healthy adults. For TCRbeta chain sequencing, PBMC samples from trial participants were taken at day 0 and at day 28 after the second dose. From the cysteine up to the phenylalanine, the CDR3 has a length of 12 residues. Of the read, only the CDR3 DNA is kept; its 36 bases are in frame from base 1. From the germline V gene (reference sequence), CDR1 is SEHNR and CDR2 is FQNEAQ. V gives up 7 bases and J gives up 6 bases, and the segment between their germline ends measures 11 bases.

The material was peripheral blood, obtained 28 days after the second AZD1222 dose. The rearranged segments are TRBV7-9 and TRBJ2-3; a confident D gene designation cannot be given. This clonotype originated in an adult who received the AZD1222 COVID-19 vaccine. The DNA sequence is given as TGTGCCAGCACCCTAGGCGGCGATACGCAGTATTTT. This codes for CASTLGGDTQYF.